The clone carrying this T cell receptor (beta chain) has a handful of counts. The investigators amplified TCR beta CDR3 regions from RNA transcripts. With the HTBI primer set, the TCR CDR3 went through a first round of RT-PCR. TCRdb reprocessed the multiplex PCR reads with MiXCR, giving one entry per CDR3 protein. The sample shows approximately 620,000 distinct CDR3 sequences, 16% of them seen only once. This entry is derived from a study of T cells in Graves' hyperthyroidism and ophthalmopathy. Clinical symptoms, serum thyroxine, TRAb, thyroid ultrasound and orbital computed tomography established diagnosis. From germline, CDR1 is DFQATT and CDR2 SNEGSKA (reference sequence). The CDR3 length is 16 residues. The J segment lost 7 bases and the V segment lost 0 bases, leaving 11 bases of the junction unmatched.

The sequence was collected from a woman in her thirties or forties with Graves' ophthalmopathy. The sample was blood. This sequence joins TRBV20-1 and TRBJ2-3; 9 bases line up with TRBD1. The CDR3 loop is CSARDYLRDRVNTQYF. The CDR3 bases are TGCAGTGCTAGAGATTACCTCCGGGACAGGGTAAATACGCAGTATTTT.